A selection of T cell receptor beta chains follows, all from one sample in a study of T-cell memory formation after mild COVID-19. TCRdb passed the 5' RACE reads through MiXCR, listing each CDR3 protein once. The table has roughly 450,000 distinct CDR3 sequences, 15% to 20% seen once. The source material was PBMCs or a T cell subset sorted from them (not recorded which). Every receptor here comes from a man younger than 35 who had mild COVID-19 (a few samples of this study predate the infection). Cell type and time point are not known. The CDR3 runs from the conserved cysteine through the conserved F or W. D genes are given only for firm matches. A row's size may be missing; if present it is once, few, many or a size class.

clone size	V gene	D gene	J gene	CDR3 DNA	CDR3 protein
NA	TRBV15	NA	TRBJ2-1	TGTGCCACCAGCAGGCCCCCAAATATCGAGCAGTTCTTC	CATSRPPNIEQFF
few	TRBV7-9	NA	TRBJ2-2	TGTGCCAGCAGCTACGAAGGACACTCCGGGGAGCTGTTTTTT	CASSYEGHSGELFF
NA	TRBV20-1	NA	TRBJ1-6	TGCAGTGCCGGACCCCTCCACTTT	CSAGPLHF
NA	TRBV12-3/TRBV12-4	TRBD1	TRBJ1-5	TGTGCCAGCTCTCGACAGGGGTTTGGTCAGCCCCAGCATTTT	CASSRQGFGQPQHF
few	TRBV27	TRBD1	TRBJ2-7	TGTGCCAGCAAGCGTTTGGACAGGGCTCTCTACGAGCAGTACTTC	CASKRLDRALYEQYF
NA	TRBV29-1	NA	TRBJ1-1	TGCAGCGTGAGGGGGTTTATCACTGAAGCTTTCTTT	CSVRGFITEAFF
many	TRBV7-9	NA	TRBJ2-2	TGTGCCAGCAGCTTCGGCCGGAACACCGGGGAGCTGTTTTTT	CASSFGRNTGELFF
NA	TRBV5-1	NA	TRBJ2-3	TGCGCCAGCAGCTTGCGGGCGGGGCCGCACACAGATACGCAGTATTTT	CASSLRAGPHTDTQYF
NA	TRBV11-2	NA	TRBJ2-2	TGTGCCAGCAGCCCGATCCGGGGAAGGAGAACCGGGGAGCTGTTTTTT	CASSPIRGRRTGELFF
few	TRBV11-2	NA	TRBJ2-2	TGTGCCAGCAGGCCTGGGAGGGGGGCTATGGACACCGGGGAGCTGTTTTTT	CASRPGRGAMDTGELFF
NA	TRBV28	NA	TRBJ2-2	TGTGCCAGCAGTTTATGGGCGGGGGCCCTTCGCAACACCGGGGAGCTGTTTTTT	CASSLWAGALRNTGELFF
few	TRBV12-3/TRBV12-4	NA	TRBJ1-5	TGTGCCAGCAGTTCCGGGGGGGCGGAACAGCCCCAGCATTTT	CASSSGGAEQPQHF
NA	TRBV29-1	TRBD1	TRBJ1-5	TGCAGCGTTGGGACAGGGGGCAGCGGCAATCAGCCCCAGCATTTT	CSVGTGGSGNQPQHF
NA	TRBV7-9	TRBD2	TRBJ2-1	TGTGCCAGCAGCTTAGTGTTAGCGGGTGTCAATGAGCAGTTCTTC	CASSLVLAGVNEQFF
few	TRBV20-1	TRBD1	TRBJ1-1	TGCAGTGCTAGTCGGCCAGGGGGGCATGCGAACACTGAAGCTTTCTTT	CSASRPGGHANTEAFF
few	TRBV9	TRBD1	TRBJ1-2	TGTGCCAGCAGCGTACGAGCCGGGACAGCCGTTTTCTACACCTTC	CASSVRAGTAVFYTF
NA	TRBV5-1	TRBD1	TRBJ1-6	TGCGCCAGCAGCTTGGCCCCAACAGGGGGGTCGGCTTCACCCCTCCACTTT	CASSLAPTGGSASPLHF